This T cell receptor (beta chain) was sequenced in a study of CD8 T cells in ankylosing spondylitis. Study findings and constraints: It was reported that disease-linked clones were significantly enriched in matched ankylosing spondylitis synovial fluid. Blood from ankylosing spondylitis patients appeared to carry a characteristic eight-variant TCR beta motif.

TCRdb used MiXCR to reprocess the 5' RACE reads, holding one entry per CDR3 protein. The table includes 500,000 or so distinct CDR3 sequences, approximately 5.3% detected once. V shed 4 bases, J shed 5 bases, and the junction held 7 bases outside the gene matches. Germline values: CDR1 SGHRS, CDR2 YFSETQ. CDR3 length: 16 amino acids. This clonotype was counted at least ten times. What it binds is unknown. This sequence originates from a male donor with ankylosing spondylitis. J is TRBJ2-3 and V is TRBV5-1; 13 bases are shared with TRBD2. The sample comprised blood, either unsorted or a sorted T cell fraction (not recorded which). CDR3 nucleotides: TGCGCCAGCAGCCTCGGACTAGCGGGAGCTGTAGATACGCAGTATTTT. Encoded protein: CASSLGLAGAVDTQYF.